This T cell receptor (beta chain) derives from a study of blood T cell repertoires in COVID-19. Looking at the study overall: Collection of acute and convalescent COVID-19 samples took place in the United States, Italy and Spain.

As processed by the authors: Scientists estimated how many nucleated cells there were by amplifying reference gene primers. The protocol was immunoSEQ multiplex PCR, while the TCRdb copy is restricted to in-frame clones and leaves out a portion. For V, J and clone size, that table is used; D and trimming come from the DNA. The sample consists of approximately 350,000 clones, approximately 86% of them appearing once. J lost 6 bases, V lost 3 bases, and 10 bases had no gene match. This CDR3 region has 17 residues. Germline CDR1 is SGHNT and CDR2 is YYREEE (reference sequence). V gene TRBV5-4 combines with J gene TRBJ2-5; 14 positions match TRBD2. The sequence came from a woman aged 55-70 years with COVID-19, enrolled during active disease. Sequencing input: peripheral blood. The CDR3, as DNA: TGTGCCAGCAGCTCTGGGACTAGCGGGGGTACTCGGAAGACCCAGTACTTC. It is translated as CASSSGTSGGTRKTQYF.